Shown below are 13 T cell receptor beta chains from a single sample sequenced in a study of molecular identifiers for immune sequencing clone quantification. Each CDR3 protein gets one entry after TCRdb re-called the PCR reads with MiXCR. In the table there are about 10,000 distinct CDR3 sequences, more than 15% of which are singletons. The sample was naive CD8+ T cells from blood, with Jurkat cell RNA spiked in. Sample subset: FACS-sorted CD8+CD4-CCR7+CD45RA+ naive T cells. The receptor set was obtained from a human donor in good health. Some libraries in this study had Jurkat cell RNA spiked in.

This chain joins TRBV19 and TRBJ2-7; 11 bases match TRBD2. V gave up 5 bases and J gave up 2 bases; unmatched junction bases: 8. The length of the CDR3 is 16 residues. Germline V gene lookup returns CDR1 LNHDA and CDR2 SQIVND (reference sequence). Here the CDR3 DNA reads TGTGCCAGTAGTGTCTACTTAGCGGGAGGGACCTACGAGCAGTACTTC. Encoded protein: CASSVYLAGGTYEQYF.

This clonotype was seen at least ten times. J is TRBJ2-3 and V is TRBV7-6, with no clear D. The CDR3 totals 15 residues. Trimming cost V 5 bases and J 7 bases, with 19 bases left between them. Germline V gene sequence: CDR1 SGHVS, CDR2 FNYEAQ. The CDR3 loop is CASSPEVQSLNTQYF. CDR3 DNA sequence: TGTGCCAGCAGCCCTGAGGTCCAGTCCTTGAATACGCAGTATTTT.

The V and J genes are TRBV25-1 and TRBJ2-7; 8 bases agree with TRBD1. The CDR3 runs to 12 residues. Germline V gene lookup returns CDR1 MGHDK and CDR2 SYGVNS. Germline trimming cut 10 bases from V and 3 bases from J; bases unmatched to any gene: 5. This CDR3 reads CANRTGYYEQYF. As DNA, the CDR3 is TGTGCCAACCGGACAGGGTACTACGAGCAGTACTTC.

By sample share, this clonotype is medium-sized. This chain joins TRBV28 and TRBJ2-3, with TRBD1 as a possible D gene (5 bases). Trimming pared 5 bases from V and 4 bases from J, leaving 13 bases between. The CDR3 is 14 amino acids. The V gene's germline CDR1 is MDHEN and CDR2 SYDVKM. The CDR3: CASSPRARADTQYF. The CDR3 DNA reads as TGTGCCAGCAGTCCCAGGGCTAGGGCAGATACGCAGTATTTT. Combining the CDR3 with reference TRBV28 and TRBJ2-3 gives the whole variable domain DVKVTQSSRYLVKRTGEKVFLECVQDMDHENMFWYRQDPGLGLRLIYFSYDVKMKEKGDIPEGYSVSREKKERFSLILESASTNQTSMYLCASSPRARADTQYFGPGTRLTVL.

This clonotype was counted a few times. The V call is TRBV5-1, the J call TRBJ2-1, with D possibly being TRBD1 (6 bases). The CDR3 is 14 amino acids. Trimming stripped 8 bases from V and 4 bases from J, with 16 bases between. Germline assignment: CDR1 SGHRS and CDR2 YFSETQ. CDR3 residues: CASKIKGQYNEQFF. The CDR3 bases are TGCGCCAGTAAAATCAAAGGACAGTACAATGAGCAGTTCTTC. Full variable domain (rest looked up from reference TRBV5-1 and TRBJ2-1): KAGVTQTPRYLIKTRGQQVTLSCSPISGHRSVSWYQQTPGQGLQFLFEYFSETQRNKGNFPGRFSGRQFSNSRSEMNVSTLELGDSALYLCASKIKGQYNEQFFGPGTRLTVL.

In its sample, this clonotype was seen many times. The gene calls are TRBV20-1 and TRBJ1-2; D is unclear. Trimming removed 0 bases at V and 1 base at J, with 6 bases between. Germline CDR1 and CDR2: DFQATT and SNEGSKA (reference sequence). This CDR3 comprises 13 residues. The CDR3 here is CSARDLSNYGYTF. The CDR3 nucleotides read TGCAGTGCTAGAGATTTGAGTAACTATGGCTACACCTTC.

This clonotype is medium-sized within its sample. This chain uses TRBV28 with TRBJ2-5; D is uncertain. The CDR3 runs to 17 residues. Trimming stripped 3 bases from V and 1 base from J, with 18 bases between. From germline, CDR1 is MDHEN and CDR2 SYDVKM. CDR3 nucleotides: TGTGCCAGCAGTTTTACCGTCCTGGCGGCCACCCAAGAGACCCAGTACTTC. This encodes CASSFTVLAATQETQYF.

Regarding this clonotype: This may arise from a read error, as a much more abundant clone is one base away. The gene calls are TRBV20-1 and TRBJ2-1; maybe TRBD2 (7 bases). Per the germline V gene, CDR1 is DFQATT and CDR2 is SNEGSKA (reference sequence). Deletions cut 0 bases from V and 6 bases from J, with 21 bases between. There are 17 residues in the CDR3. The CDR3: CSARDLSGASGPNEQFF. CDR3 sequence (DNA): TGCAGTGCTAGAGATCTTTCGGGGGCTAGCGGACCCAATGAGCAGTTCTTC.

This clonotype was recorded once. This sequence may be a read error, since a much larger clone differs from it by one base. V and J are TRBV27 and TRBJ2-6; D is undetermined. V lost 8 bases and J lost 0, with 8 bases in between. This CDR3 region has 14 residues. In germline, CDR1 is MNHEY, CDR2 SMNVEV (reference sequence). The CDR3 DNA follows: TGTGCCAGCGAACAAGTCTCTGGGGCCAACGTCCTGACTTTC. Amino acid sequence: CASEQVSGANVLTF.

With regard to this clonotype: A much larger clone lies one base from this, so it may be a read error. The V gene is TRBV27, the J gene TRBJ1-5; D perhaps matches TRBD1 (6 bases). Germline CDR1 MNHEY, CDR2 SMNVEV (reference sequence). The germline V and J ends were trimmed by 6 bases and 5 bases, with 17 bases remaining between them. This CDR3 comprises 15 residues. The CDR3, as DNA: TGTGCCAGCAGGGCTGGGTGGGGGGGGCATCAGCCCCAGCATTTT. Its protein is CASRAGWGGHQPQHF.

This clonotype is medium-sized (0.01 to 0.1%). J is TRBJ2-6 and V is TRBV4-1; D possibly corresponds to TRBD2 (6 bases). Germline V lookup: CDR1 MGHRA, CDR2 YSYEKL. V was pared by 1 base and J by 3 bases, with 13 bases between. The CDR3 is 17 amino acids. The CDR3, as DNA: TGCGCCAGCAGCCAAGCCCCTGGAGGGTTTGGGGCCAACGTCCTGACTTTC. Translated, it gives CASSQAPGGFGANVLTF.

Points on this clonotype: A much more abundant neighbour one base away suggests this may be a read error. V and J are TRBV24-1 and TRBJ2-2; TRBD2 might be the D (5 bases). The CDR3 consists of 18 residues. CDR1 KGHDR and CDR2 SFDVKD come from the germline V gene. The CDR3 here is CATSDTRKGGVSAGELLF. The CDR3 nucleotides read TGTGCCACCAGTGACACGAGGAAGGGTGGGGTCTCGGCCGGGGAGCTGCTTTTT.

This clonotype was picked up many times. This sequence joins TRBV12-3 or TRBV12-4 and TRBJ2-3; D may be TRBD1 (5 bases). The CDR3 sequence is 14 residues long. The V end was cut by 5 bases, the J end by 3 bases, with 12 bases between. Written as DNA, the CDR3 is TGTGCCAGCAGTCCCTGGCCAGGGACAGATACGCAGTATTTT. Residues: CASSPWPGTDTQYF.